This TCR beta chain was profiled in a study of cytomegalovirus exposure and HLA in healthy donors. Broader study findings: Association of a missense DCLRE1C variant with TCR beta V- and J-gene trimming was reported in a later analysis. Generally TCR sequences proved uncommon, though certain public TCRs appeared in numerous donors.

The CDR3 covers 16 residues. Looked up from germline, CDR1 is SGHDN and CDR2 is FVKESK. V gave up 2 bases and J gave up 5 bases; unmatched junction bases: 10. This clone was observed a few times. Its antigen is unidentified. Primers included in the PCR were 60 Vbeta and 13 Jbeta primers. The method was immunoSEQ multiplex PCR; TCRdb's version includes in-frame clones alone and lacks a portion of them. This sample has roughly 150,000 clones, with roughly 73% found just once. The receptor comes from a man younger than 35 in good health and CMV-seropositive. This chain links TRBV14 with TRBJ2-7; 9 bases match TRBD1. Sample: PBMCs. In nucleotides, the CDR3 is TGTGCCAGCAGCCAAATGCCGGGGACAGGGCACCACGAGCAGTACTTC. It yields the protein CASSQMPGTGHHEQYF.